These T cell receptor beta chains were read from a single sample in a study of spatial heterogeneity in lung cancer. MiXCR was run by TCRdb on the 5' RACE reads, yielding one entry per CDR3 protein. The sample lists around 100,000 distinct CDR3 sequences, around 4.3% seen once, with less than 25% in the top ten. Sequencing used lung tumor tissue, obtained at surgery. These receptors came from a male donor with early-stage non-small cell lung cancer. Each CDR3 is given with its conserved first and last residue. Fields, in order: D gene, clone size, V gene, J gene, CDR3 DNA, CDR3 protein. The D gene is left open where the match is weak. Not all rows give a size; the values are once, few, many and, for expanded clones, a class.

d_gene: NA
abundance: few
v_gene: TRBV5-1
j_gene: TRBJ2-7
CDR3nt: TGCGCCAGCAGCTTGCAGGGGGGGAGCTACGAGCAGTACTTC
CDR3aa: CASSLQGGSYEQYF

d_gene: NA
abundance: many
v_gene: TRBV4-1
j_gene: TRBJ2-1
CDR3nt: NA
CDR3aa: CASSQDWGSGSVFF

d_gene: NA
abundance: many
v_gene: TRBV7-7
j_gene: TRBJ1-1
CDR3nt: TGTGCTAGCAGCTTAAGTTTAGACAACACTGAAGCTTTCTTT
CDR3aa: CASSLSLDNTEAFF

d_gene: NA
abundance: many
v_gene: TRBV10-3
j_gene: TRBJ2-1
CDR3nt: TGTGCCATCGGTCAGCGTGGTGAGCAGTTCTTC
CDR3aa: CAIGQRGEQFF

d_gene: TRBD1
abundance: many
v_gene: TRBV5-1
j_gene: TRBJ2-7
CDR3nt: TGCGCCAGCAGCTGGGGAGCAGGGGGTCCAACGGAGCAGTACTTC
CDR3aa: CASSWGAGGPTEQYF

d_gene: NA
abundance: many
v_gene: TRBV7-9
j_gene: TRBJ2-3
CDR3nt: TGTGCCAGCAGCTTACCAGGTAGTAGAGATACGCAGTATTTT
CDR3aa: CASSLPGSRDTQYF

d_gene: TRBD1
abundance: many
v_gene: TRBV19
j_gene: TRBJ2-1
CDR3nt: TGTGCCAGTAGTAAAACAGGGGACCTTCCTTACAATGAGCAGTTCTTC
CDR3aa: CASSKTGDLPYNEQFF

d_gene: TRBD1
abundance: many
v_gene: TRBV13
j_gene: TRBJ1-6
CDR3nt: TGTGCCAGCAGCTCGGGCAGGGGGCTCTCACCCCTCCACTTT
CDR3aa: CASSSGRGLSPLHF

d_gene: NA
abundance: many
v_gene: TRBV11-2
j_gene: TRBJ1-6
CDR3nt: TGTGCCAGCAGCTTAGTCATTGACCTTTATTCACCCCTCCACTTT
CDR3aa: CASSLVIDLYSPLHF

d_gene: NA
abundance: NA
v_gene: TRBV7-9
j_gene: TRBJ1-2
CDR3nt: TGTGCCAGCAGCCCGATCGGGGGGGCCTCCGACTATGGCTACACCTTC
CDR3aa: CASSPIGGASDYGYTF

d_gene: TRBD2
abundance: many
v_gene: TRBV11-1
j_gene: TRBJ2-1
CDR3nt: TGTGCCAGCAGCTTAGCGCGGGAGTACAGTGAGCAGTTCTTC
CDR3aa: CASSLAREYSEQFF

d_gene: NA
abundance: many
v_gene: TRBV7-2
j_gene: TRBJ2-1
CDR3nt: TGTGCCAGCAGCGCACGCCCTTATGGGCGAGAGAACAGGGAGCAGTTCTTC
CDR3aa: CASSARPYGRENREQFF

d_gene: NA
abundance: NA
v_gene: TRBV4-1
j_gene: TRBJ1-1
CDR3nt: TGCGCCAGCAGCCATCTCCCGGGACACCTAAGCGGCACTGAAGCTTTCTTT
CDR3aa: CASSHLPGHLSGTEAFF

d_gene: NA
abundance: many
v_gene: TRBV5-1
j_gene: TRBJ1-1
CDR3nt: TGCGCCAGCAGCCCAGACCCCCCAGGGTTAAACACTGAAGCTTTCTTT
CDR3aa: CASSPDPPGLNTEAFF

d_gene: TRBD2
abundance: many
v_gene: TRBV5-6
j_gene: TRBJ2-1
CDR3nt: TGTGCCAGCAGCCCCCAAGAGGCGGGAGGGTTTTACAATGAGCAGTTCTTC
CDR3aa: CASSPQEAGGFYNEQFF

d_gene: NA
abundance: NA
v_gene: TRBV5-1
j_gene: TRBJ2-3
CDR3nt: TGCGCCAGCAGCTTAACGGAGGGCCTGACAGATACGCAGTATTTT
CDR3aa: CASSLTEGLTDTQYF

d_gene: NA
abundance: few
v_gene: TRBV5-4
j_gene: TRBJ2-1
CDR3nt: TGTGCCAGCAGCCCGAGCCCACCCAGGAGCAATGAGCAGTTCTTC
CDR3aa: CASSPSPPRSNEQFF

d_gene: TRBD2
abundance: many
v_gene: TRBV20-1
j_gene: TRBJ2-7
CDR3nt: TGCAGTGCTAGAGACGGACTAGCGGGAGTTCGCGAGCAGTACTTC
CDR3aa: CSARDGLAGVREQYF

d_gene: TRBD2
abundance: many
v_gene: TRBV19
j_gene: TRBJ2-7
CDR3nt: TGTGCCAGTAGTATTTTCCTGAGGACTAGCGGATACGAGCAGTACTTC
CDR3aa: CASSIFLRTSGYEQYF

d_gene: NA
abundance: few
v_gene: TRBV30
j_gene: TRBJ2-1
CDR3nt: TGTGCCTGGGATAGGGGCTTCTCCTACAATGAGCAGTTCTTC
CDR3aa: CAWDRGFSYNEQFF

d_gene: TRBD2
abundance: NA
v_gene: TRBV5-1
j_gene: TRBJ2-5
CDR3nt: TGCGCCAGCAGCTTGGACCCAGCGGGAGGGGAGACCCAGTACTTC
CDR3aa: CASSLDPAGGETQYF

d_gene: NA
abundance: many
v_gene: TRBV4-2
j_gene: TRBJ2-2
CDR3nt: TGTGCCAGCAGCCAAGCGGGATCGGCGGAGCTGTTTTTT
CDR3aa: CASSQAGSAELFF

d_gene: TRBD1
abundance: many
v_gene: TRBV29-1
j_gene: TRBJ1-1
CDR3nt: TGCAGCGTTCTAACAGGGGGCCCGAACACTGAAGCTTTCTTT
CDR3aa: CSVLTGGPNTEAFF

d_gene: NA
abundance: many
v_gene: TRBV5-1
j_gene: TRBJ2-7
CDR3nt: TGCGCCAGCAGCTTCGGGCCTGGCCACGAGCAGTACTTC
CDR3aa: CASSFGPGHEQYF

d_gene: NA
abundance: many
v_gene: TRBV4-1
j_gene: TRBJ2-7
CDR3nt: TGCGCCAGCAGCCAAGAGACAGGCCGACCTGAGCAGTACTTC
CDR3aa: CASSQETGRPEQYF

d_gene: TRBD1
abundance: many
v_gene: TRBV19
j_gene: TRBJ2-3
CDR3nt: TGTGCCAGTAGTTCGGACAGGGGGGCAGATACGCAGTATTTT
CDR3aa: CASSSDRGADTQYF

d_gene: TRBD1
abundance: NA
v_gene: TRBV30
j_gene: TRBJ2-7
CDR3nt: TGTGCCTGCATGCACAGGGGTTCCTACGAGCAGTACTTC
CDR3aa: CACMHRGSYEQYF

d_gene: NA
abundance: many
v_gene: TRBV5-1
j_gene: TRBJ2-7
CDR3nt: TGCGCCAGCAGCGTAAACCCCACGAAGGGGTACGAGCAGTACTTC
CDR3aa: CASSVNPTKGYEQYF